The 26 T cell receptor beta chains given below trace back to one sample, sequenced in a study of T cell responses to AZD1222 COVID-19 vaccine. Libraries were prepared by immunoSEQ multiplex PCR; TCRdb keeps only in-frame clonotypes and omits some of them. The sample shows some 150,000 clones, around nine tenths of them seen only once. The sequenced sample was peripheral blood, obtained on day 0 of AZD1222 vaccination. The receptor set was obtained from an adult in good health.

The chain is built from TRBV10-3 and TRBJ1-3; unclear D gene. The CDR3 length is 13 residues. Per germline, CDR1 ENHRY and CDR2 SYGVKD. V dropped 3 bases and J dropped 7 bases, with 10 bases sitting between them. This CDR3 is CAISEQNFNTIYF. As DNA, the CDR3 is TGTGCCATCAGTGAACAGAACTTCAACACCATATATTTT.

The V gene is TRBV3-1 (or the pseudogene TRBV3-2), the J gene TRBJ2-5; D is unclear. Per the germline V gene, CDR1 is LGHDT and CDR2 is YNNKEL (reference sequence). The CDR3 loop spans 14 amino acids. V was clipped by 1 base and J by 3 bases, with 9 bases between them. The CDR3 spells CASSQVGRKETQYF. DNA for the CDR3: TGTGCCAGCAGCCAAGTAGGTAGAAAAGAGACCCAGTACTTC.

This sequence joins TRBV6-1 and TRBJ1-2, with D unclear. Germline loops: CDR1 MNHNS, CDR2 SASEGT. This CDR3 is 14 amino acids long. V shed 1 base and J shed 2 bases, with 8 bases lying between them. This CDR3 reads CASSEGTVNYGYTF. DNA for the CDR3: TGTGCCAGCAGTGAAGGCACAGTCAACTATGGCTACACCTTC.

CDR3 in amino acids: CASSLRGYTEAFF. The CDR3 coding sequence is TGTGCCAGCAGTTTACGAGGGTATACTGAAGCTTTCTTT. The genes are TRBV27 and TRBJ1-1; D remains unclear. Germline V gene sequence: CDR1 MNHEY, CDR2 SMNVEV (reference sequence). The V gene lost 2 bases and the J gene lost 5 bases, with 9 bases spanning the gap. This CDR3 comprises 13 residues.

This sequence joins TRBV28 and TRBJ1-3; D remains ambiguous. In germline, CDR1 is MDHEN, CDR2 SYDVKM. V was cut by 1 base and J by 4 bases, with 5 bases left in between. The CDR3 covers 13 residues. In DNA form, the CDR3 reads TGTGCCAGCAGTTTATCCGGAGGAAACACCATATATTTT. It encodes CASSLSGGNTIYF.

The count of this clone is one. This sequence joins TRBV7-8 and TRBJ1-2; 8 nucleotides line up with TRBD1. V shed 2 bases, J shed 8 bases, and the junction held 4 bases outside the gene matches. Germline V gene lookup returns CDR1 SGHVS and CDR2 FQNEAQ. This CDR3 comprises 13 residues. CDR3 amino acids: CASSLQGAGGYTF. The CDR3 DNA follows: TGTGCCAGCAGCTTACAGGGGGCGGGAGGCTACACCTTC.

This rearrangement joins TRBV7-7 to TRBJ2-1, with a tentative D call TRBD2 (5 bases). The CDR3 is 20 residues long. Trimming cost V 3 bases and J 1 base, with 25 bases left between them. Germline V lookup: CDR1 SSHAT, CDR2 FNYEAQ (reference sequence). This CDR3 reads CASSFFPSTRRADSYNEQFF. In nucleotides, the CDR3 is TGTGCCAGCAGCTTTTTCCCCTCCACCCGGCGGGCCGATTCCTACAATGAGCAGTTCTTC. Full variable domain (remainder filled in from reference TRBV7-7 and TRBJ2-1): GAGVSQSPRYKVTKRGQDVTLRCDPISSHATLYWYQQALGQGPEFLTYFNYEAQPDKSGLPSDRFSAERPEGSISTLTIQRTEQRDSAMYRCASSFFPSTRRADSYNEQFFGPGTRLTVL.

The genes are TRBV2 and TRBJ1-2; D is uncertain. This CDR3 region has 14 residues. Looked up from germline, CDR1 is SNHLY and CDR2 is FYNNEI. Trimming removed 3 bases at V and 4 bases at J, with 12 bases between. The CDR3 loop reads CASSEALLLYGYTF. CDR3 DNA sequence: TGTGCCAGCAGTGAGGCCCTTCTACTCTATGGCTACACCTTC.

This sequence joins TRBV19 and TRBJ1-1; D unresolved. The V gene lost 3 bases and the J gene lost 0 bases, with 11 bases spanning the gap. This CDR3 contains 15 residues. From germline, CDR1 is LNHDA and CDR2 SQIVND (reference sequence). In nucleotides, the CDR3 is TGTGCCAGTAGTATTATGGCTCTCTTGAACACTGAAGCTTTCTTT. Its translation: CASSIMALLNTEAFF. Drawing the rest from reference TRBV19 and TRBJ1-1, the complete variable domain is DGGITQSPKYLFRKEGQNVTLSCEQNLNHDAMYWYRQDPGQGLRLIYYSQIVNDFQKGDIAEGYSVSREKKESFPLTVTSAQKNPTAFYLCASSIMALLNTEAFFGQGTRLTVV.

This rearrangement joins TRBV7-8 to TRBJ1-2; the D gene is possibly TRBD1 (6 bases). Germline-derived CDR1 and CDR2 are SGHVS and FQNEAQ. The CDR3 has 16 amino acids. With 5 bases removed from V and 2 bases from J, the gap between germline ends came to 18 bases. Here the CDR3 reads CASSLEPAGDNYGYTF. The CDR3 bases are TGTGCCAGCAGCCTAGAGCCGGCAGGGGACAACTATGGCTACACCTTC.

The V call is TRBV5-4, the J call TRBJ2-1; D gene ambiguous. Germline values: CDR1 SGHNT, CDR2 YYREEE (reference sequence). The CDR3 totals 12 residues. The V end lost 1 base, the J end lost 6 bases, and 5 bases lay between the germline ends. The CDR3 DNA is TGTGCCAGCAGCTTGCTTGGCAATGAGCAGTTCTTC. Translated, it gives CASSLLGNEQFF.

The V call is TRBV9, the J call TRBJ1-5, with 7 nucleotides matching TRBD1. Germline CDR1 reads SGDLS; CDR2 reads YYNGEE. The J segment lost 4 bases and the V segment lost 3 bases, leaving 4 bases of the junction unmatched. This CDR3 spans 14 amino acids. CDR3 DNA sequence: TGTGCCAGCAGCGAAGGACAGGAGAATCAGCCCCAGCATTTT. Its protein product is CASSEGQENQPQHF.

The genes are TRBV5-6 and TRBJ1-3, with no clear D. The V end lost 1 base, the J end lost 1 base, and 9 bases lay between the germline ends. Germline V gene sequence: CDR1 SGHDT, CDR2 YYEEEE. This CDR3 comprises 15 residues. The DNA for the CDR3 is TGTGCCAGCAGCTTGTACGGTTTATCTGGAAACACCATATATTTT. Translating gives CASSLYGLSGNTIYF. Variable domain in full (rest from reference TRBV5-6 and TRBJ1-3): DAGVTQSPTHLIKTRGQQVTLRCSPKSGHDTVSWYQQALGQGPQFIFQYYEEEERQRGNFPDRFSGHQFPNYSSELNVNALLLGDSALYLCASSLYGLSGNTIYFGEGSWLTVV.

This chain links TRBV19 with TRBJ1-2, with 9 bases aligning to TRBD1. Per germline, CDR1 LNHDA and CDR2 SQIVND (reference sequence). The length of the CDR3 is 14 residues. Losses at the gene ends were 7 bases for V and 7 bases for J; bases not matched to a gene: 10. The CDR3: CASTADRGIAGYTF. Written as DNA, the CDR3 is TGTGCCAGTACCGCGGACAGGGGCATCGCTGGCTACACCTTC.

The chain recombines TRBV9 with TRBJ2-7; D possibly uses TRBD1 or TRBD2 (5 bases each). This CDR3 has 15 residues. Trimming cost V 4 bases and J 0 bases, with 14 bases left between them. Germline assignment: CDR1 SGDLS and CDR2 YYNGEE. The CDR3: CASSPSGTSSYEQYF. CDR3 coding DNA: TGTGCCAGCAGCCCCTCCGGGACGTCCTCCTACGAGCAGTACTTC.

This chain uses TRBV6-5 with TRBJ2-7; D uncertain. CDR3 length equals 14 residues. Trimming removed 8 bases at V and 7 bases at J, with 21 bases between. The germline gives CDR1 MNHEY, CDR2 SVGAGI. Written as DNA, the CDR3 is TGTGCCAGCCGAGGTGGAGTTCTTTCGGGTGAGCAGTACTTC. Protein: CASRGGVLSGEQYF.

The J gene is TRBJ2-1, the V gene TRBV14; TRBD2 agrees at 12 bases. J lost 4 bases, V lost 2 bases, and 3 bases had no gene match. This CDR3 region has 16 residues. Germline V gives CDR1 SGHDN, CDR2 FVKESK. CDR3 in DNA: TGTGCCAGCAGCCAAATTACTAGCGGGAGGTACAATGAGCAGTTCTTC. Translation: CASSQITSGRYNEQFF.

The rearrangement joins TRBV28 to TRBJ2-5; TRBD1 might be the D (6 bases). The germline CDR1 and CDR2 sequences are MDHEN and SYDVKM. This CDR3 spans 15 amino acids. V shed 6 bases and J shed 1 base, with 15 bases lying between them. CDR3 residues: CASSSQQGRQETQYF. The CDR3, as DNA: TGTGCCAGCAGCTCTCAACAGGGCCGCCAAGAGACCCAGTACTTC.

The chain carries TRBV30 and TRBJ1-5, with D hard to call. Germline loops: CDR1 GTSNPN, CDR2 SVGIG (reference sequence). The CDR3 runs 13 residues. V was shortened by 0 bases and J by 5 bases, with 8 bases between the two germline ends. This chain's CDR3 is CAWSVGGDQPQHF. The CDR3 DNA is TGTGCCTGGAGTGTCGGAGGCGATCAGCCCCAGCATTTT.

The V gene is TRBV6-5, the J gene TRBJ1-2, with a possible D match to TRBD1 (5 bases). V gave up 5 bases and J gave up 7 bases, with 17 bases separating them. CDR3 length: 14 residues. Germline-derived CDR1 and CDR2 are MNHEY and SVGAGI. In DNA, the CDR3 is TGTGCCAGCAGTCCTCTGACAGCCAAGGGTGGCTACACCTTC. Protein sequence: CASSPLTAKGGYTF.

This chain links TRBV2 with TRBJ1-2; TRBD1 matches 8 bases. CDR1 is SNHLY, CDR2 FYNNEI, per germline. Unmatched junction bases numbered 7, after V lost 9 bases and J lost 7 bases. There are 12 residues in the CDR3. CDR3 in DNA: TGTGCCAGGACAGGGGATAGAAGTGGCTACACCTTC. Its translation is CARTGDRSGYTF. The full variable domain, its missing parts supplied by reference TRBV2 and TRBJ1-2, is EPEVTQTPSHQVTQMGQEVILRCVPISNHLYFYWYRQILGQKVEFLVSFYNNEISEKSEIFDDQFSVERPDGSNFTLKIRSTKLEDSAMYFCARTGDRSGYTFGSGTRLTVV.

The V gene is TRBV7-2, the J gene TRBJ1-5, with D perhaps matching TRBD1 (5 bases). In germline, CDR1 is SGHTA, CDR2 FQGNSA. The V gene lost 5 bases and the J gene lost 1 base, with 9 bases spanning the gap. The CDR3 totals 14 residues. CDR3 loop: CASSRGGSNQPQHF. CDR3 coding DNA: TGTGCCAGCAGCCGCGGGGGGAGCAATCAGCCCCAGCATTTT.

The chain links TRBV5-5 to TRBJ2-1, with a tentative D call TRBD1 (6 bases). Germline V gives CDR1 SGHKS, CDR2 YYEKEE (reference sequence). V lost 2 bases to trimming and J lost 7 bases, with 13 bases between them. The CDR3 is 14 residues long. This chain's CDR3 is CASSFVRGENEQFF. CDR3 nucleotide sequence: TGTGCCAGCAGCTTCGTCAGGGGTGAGAATGAGCAGTTCTTC.

The chain links TRBV7-2 to TRBJ2-5, with TRBD2 identical over 16 bases. Germline CDR1 SGHTA, CDR2 FQGNSA. V shed 5 bases, J shed 5 bases, and the junction held 11 bases outside the gene matches. There are 18 residues in the CDR3. In DNA, the CDR3 is TGTGCCAGCAGCCCCGGGGGACTAGCGGGAGGGCTGCGGGAGACCCAGTACTTC. Translated, it gives CASSPGGLAGGLRETQYF.

This chain uses TRBV3-1 (or the pseudogene TRBV3-2) with TRBJ1-1; the D is unclear. Trimming removed 0 bases from V and 7 bases from J, with 12 bases in between. CDR3 length: 14 residues. Germline-derived CDR1 and CDR2 are LGHDT and YNNKEL (reference sequence). The CDR3 nucleotides read TGTGCCAGCAGCCAAGATTTGGGTTTTAGTGAAGCTTTCTTT. It codes for CASSQDLGFSEAFF.

This chain uses TRBV28 with TRBJ1-2, with D tentatively TRBD1 (5 bases). In germline, CDR1 is MDHEN, CDR2 SYDVKM. The CDR3 spans 15 residues. V was trimmed by 2 bases and J by 8 bases, leaving 18 bases between them. The DNA for the CDR3 is TGTGCCAGCAGTTTACCTGGCAGGGTCGCGGAAGGCTACACCTTC. As protein: CASSLPGRVAEGYTF.